This TCR beta chain was found in a study of cytomegalovirus exposure and HLA in healthy donors (dated by TCRdb to about 2017). At the level of the whole study: The roughly 650 repertoires of the first cohort and the roughly 110 validation repertoires were produced on the same platform, according to a later analysis. To predict cytomegalovirus infection status, the study combined high-throughput TCR immunosequencing, statistical association of individual TCRs with disease status, and machine learning. Along with the roughly 670-subject first cohort, a separate validation cohort of roughly 110 different subjects was used. The study aimed to test whether signatures of past pathogen exposure could be identified by cataloging public T cell receptors.

Donors formed part of the validation cohort, which comprised about 120 subjects and was distinct from the first cohort of 550 to 850 subjects. Library creation used the immunoSEQ multiplex PCR assay. In the source study's methods: A statistical classification framework was built for diagnosing cytomegalovirus status from the catalog of TCR beta chain sequences. The clones in this table, taken by TCRdb from immuneACCESS, are in-frame only. Not every clone is retained; where verified, under half of the shortfall comes from an unresolved V gene, and the cause of the rest is unknown. That table is the source of V, J and clone size, and D and trimming were worked out from the DNA. The sample table shows 76,000 or so clones, and 94% are seen once. The ten most abundant clones make up less than 2.5% of the sample. Unmatched junction bases come to 15, with V trimmed by 5 bases and J by 10 bases. CDR1 MDHEN and CDR2 SYDVKM were looked up in the germline V gene. The CDR3 runs 15 residues from the cysteine to the phenylalanine. Only the CDR3 part of the read is kept: 45 bases, read in frame from the first base.

A remark on this clone: Its cognate antigen has yet to be identified. Base quality data are lacking; no much larger clone is found one base away.

Summary of the overall study and its limitations: Across donors, most TCR sequences were observed very rarely, whereas some public TCRs were present in many individuals. In vitro tests confirmed that three of the cytomegalovirus-associated TCR beta chains recognize cytomegalovirus antigens. The authors suggested that the approach could potentially be generalized to other disease states and immunological phenotypes. A later analysis lacked HLA typing for the validation cohort, so it scored co-occurrence in that cohort across all 120 or so repertoires. The study gave a list of 150 to 200 TCR beta chains associated with cytomegalovirus. The classifier was reported to diagnose cytomegalovirus status with high specificity and sensitivity in both the original and validation cohorts. Of the cluster scores, around 95% were above 0 in a later analysis, which found that TCRs clustered in the first cohort also tended to co-occur in the roughly 130 validation repertoires.

Material for sequencing was PBMCs. The V gene is TRBV28 and the J gene is TRBJ2-5; TRBD2 lines up with 8 middle nucleotides. This receptor was taken from a young woman in good health and CMV-seronegative. The CDR3 amino acid sequence is: CASSIAGSYGRGQYF. The DNA reads as follows: TGTGCCAGCAGTATAGCAGGGTCCTACGGGAGGGGCCAGTACTTC.